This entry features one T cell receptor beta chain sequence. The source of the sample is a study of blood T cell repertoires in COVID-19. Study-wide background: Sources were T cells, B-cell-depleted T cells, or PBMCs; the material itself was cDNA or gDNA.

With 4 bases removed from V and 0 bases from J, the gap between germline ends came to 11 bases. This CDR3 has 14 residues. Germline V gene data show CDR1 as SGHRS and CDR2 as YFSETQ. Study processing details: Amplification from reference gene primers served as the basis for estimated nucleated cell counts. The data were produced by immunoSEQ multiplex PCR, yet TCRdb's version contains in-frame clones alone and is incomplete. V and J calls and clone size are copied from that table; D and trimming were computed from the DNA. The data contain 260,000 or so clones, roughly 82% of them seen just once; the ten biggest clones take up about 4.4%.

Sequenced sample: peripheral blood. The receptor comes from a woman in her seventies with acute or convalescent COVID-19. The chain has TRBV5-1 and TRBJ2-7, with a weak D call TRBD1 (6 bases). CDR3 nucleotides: TGCGCCAGCAGCCCCGGGACATCCTCCTACGAGCAGTACTTC. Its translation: CASSPGTSSYEQYF.